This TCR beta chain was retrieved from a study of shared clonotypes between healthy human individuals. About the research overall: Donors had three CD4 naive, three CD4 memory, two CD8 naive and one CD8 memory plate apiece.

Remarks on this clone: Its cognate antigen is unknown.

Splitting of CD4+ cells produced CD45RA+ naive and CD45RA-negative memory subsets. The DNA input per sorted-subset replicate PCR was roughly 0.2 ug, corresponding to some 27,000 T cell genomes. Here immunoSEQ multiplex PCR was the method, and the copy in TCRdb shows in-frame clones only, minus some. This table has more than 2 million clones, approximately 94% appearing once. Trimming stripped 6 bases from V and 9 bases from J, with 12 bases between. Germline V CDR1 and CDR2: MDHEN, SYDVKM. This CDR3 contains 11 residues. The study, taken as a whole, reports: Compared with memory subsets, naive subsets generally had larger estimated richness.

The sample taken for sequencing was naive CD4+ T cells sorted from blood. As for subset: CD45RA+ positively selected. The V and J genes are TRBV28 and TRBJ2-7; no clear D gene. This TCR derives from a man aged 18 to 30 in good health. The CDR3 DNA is TGTGCCAGCAGCACCCTGACTGCGCAGTACTTC. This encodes CASSTLTAQYF.